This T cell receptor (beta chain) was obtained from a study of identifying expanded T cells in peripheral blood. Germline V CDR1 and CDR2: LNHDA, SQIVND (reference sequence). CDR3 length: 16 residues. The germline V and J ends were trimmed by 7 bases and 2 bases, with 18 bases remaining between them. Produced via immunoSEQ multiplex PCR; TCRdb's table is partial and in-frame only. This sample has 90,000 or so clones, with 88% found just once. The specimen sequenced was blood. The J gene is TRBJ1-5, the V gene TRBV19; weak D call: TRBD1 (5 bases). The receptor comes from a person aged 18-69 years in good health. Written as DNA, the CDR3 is TGTGCCAGTAAGGGGACGTGGTATAGTGGCAATCAGCCCCAGCATTTT. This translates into CASKGTWYSGNQPQHF.